These 8 T cell receptor beta chains share one sample of origin, sequenced in a study of identical twins. TCRdb passed the 5' RACE reads through MiXCR, listing each CDR3 protein once. The sample records around 470,000 distinct CDR3 sequences, 12% to 15% being singletons. These data were likewise used in another study, on yellow fever vaccine responses in identical twins.

Sequencing was carried out using CD4+ T cells sorted from blood. These receptors all come from a woman younger than 30 in good health.

The chain couples TRBV20-1 to TRBJ2-2; 7 bases align to TRBD2. Trimming took 1 base from V and 5 from J; bases not matched to a gene: 10. The CDR3 extends over 16 amino acids. CDR1 and CDR2 from the germline V gene are DFQATT and SNEGSKA (reference sequence). The CDR3 bases are TGCAGTGCTAGAGGGGAGGGTATGATGAAGACCGGGGAGCTGTTTTTT. Its translation: CSARGEGMMKTGELFF.

This clonotype turned up a few times. J is TRBJ1-5 and V is TRBV11-1; 8 nucleotides line up with TRBD1. The length of the CDR3 is 18 residues. J lost 4 bases, V lost 2 bases, and 13 bases had no gene match. Germline CDR1 and CDR2: SGHAT and FQDESV (reference sequence). The CDR3 here is CASSLLEYRGKQNQPQHF. The CDR3 region has the DNA TGTGCCAGCAGCTTACTAGAGTACAGGGGGAAACAGAATCAGCCCCAGCATTTT.

This clonotype was observed a few times. The chain employs TRBV29-1 and TRBJ2-5, with 7 bases lining up with TRBD1. CDR1 is SQVTM and CDR2 is ANQGSEA in the germline V gene. This CDR3 contains 13 residues. The trim removed 5 bases at V and 1 base at J, leaving 4 bases unmatched. DNA for the CDR3: TGCAGCGTTATGGGACAGAGCCAAGAGACCCAGTACTTC. It yields the protein CSVMGQSQETQYF.

This clonotype has only a few counts. This chain joins TRBV24-1 and TRBJ2-2; possibly TRBD1 for D (6 bases). CDR1 is KGHDR and CDR2 is SFDVKD in the germline V gene. CDR3 length equals 16 residues. Trimming shortened V by 3 bases and J by 1 base, and 11 bases separated the two germline ends. Written as DNA, the CDR3 is TGTGCCACCAGTGATACAGGGAAGAAGAACACCGGGGAGCTGTTTTTT. Translated: CATSDTGKKNTGELFF.

This clonotype was counted a few times. V and J are TRBV5-1 and TRBJ2-1; possible D gene TRBD2, 5 bases. In germline, CDR1 is SGHRS, CDR2 YFSETQ. V was trimmed by 0 bases and J by 9 bases, leaving 10 bases between them. The length of the CDR3 is 13 residues. Written as DNA, the CDR3 is TGCGCCAGCAGCTTGGCGGCGGGCGGTGAGCAGTTCTTC. Amino acid sequence: CASSLAAGGEQFF.

Notes on this clonotype: One junction end disagrees with the germline gene, perhaps due to a read error. J is TRBJ2-1 and V is TRBV12-3 or TRBV12-4, with TRBD1 as a possible D gene (5 bases). The CDR3 contains 14 residues. The CDR3 region is CASRTDSSYSEQFF. The DNA of the CDR3 is TGTGCCAGCAGGACAGATAGCTCCTACAGTGAGCAGTTCTTC.

The chain recombines TRBV27 with TRBJ1-4; D call uncertain. Germline CDR1 and CDR2: MNHEY and SMNVEV (reference sequence). V was trimmed by 0 bases and J by 4 bases, leaving 9 bases between them. The CDR3 consists of 15 residues. The CDR3 DNA reads as TGTGCCAGCAGTTTATCGAGGATGGGTAATGAAAAACTGTTTTTT. Protein product: CASSLSRMGNEKLFF.

The chain joins TRBV25-1 to TRBJ2-1; 14 bases fit TRBD2. This CDR3 is built from 19 residues. Germline assignment: CDR1 MGHDK and CDR2 SYGVNS. With 8 bases clipped from V and 1 base from J, the junction kept 13 bases outside the gene matches. The CDR3 bases are TGTGCCAGCGGGCGCCCTGGACTAGCGGGAGGTTCATCCTACAATGAGCAGTTCTTC. Amino acids: CASGRPGLAGGSSYNEQFF.